Sequencing of this TCR beta chain was carried out in a study of T-cell memory formation after mild COVID-19. V lost 3 bases and J lost 0, with 12 bases in between. The CDR3 sequence is 17 residues long. TCRdb re-called the 5' RACE reads with MiXCR, one entry per CDR3 protein. This repertoire shows over 150,000 distinct CDR3 sequences, 20% to 25% found once; its top ten account for about 23%. What was sequenced was PBMCs or a T cell subset sorted from them (not recorded which). The TCR sequence derives from an adult woman who had mild COVID-19 (a few samples of this study predate the infection). Cell type and time point are not known. This chain connects TRBV12-3 or TRBV12-4 to TRBJ2-6; D is undetermined. This CDR3 is CASSLAPRISGANVLTF. In nucleotides, the CDR3 is TGTGCCAGCAGTTTGGCCCCCCGGATCTCTGGGGCCAACGTCCTGACTTTC.